The next 26 T cell receptor beta chains were all read from a single sample in a study of shared clonotypes between healthy human individuals. Only CD45RO-negative cells positively selected for CCR7 counted as naive CD8 cells, so terminally differentiated effector memory CD45RA+ cells were excluded. Profiled with immunoSEQ multiplex PCR; TCRdb holds only in-frame clones, not every one. The table lists roughly 770,000 clones, approximately 97% of them singletons, with approximately 0.2% in the top ten. The material sequenced was naive CD8+ T cells sorted from blood. These receptors originate from a man under 40 in good health.

This chain uses TRBV29-1 with TRBJ2-7; 12 positions agree with TRBD2. Germline CDR1 and CDR2: SQVTM and ANQGSEA. The CDR3 covers 13 residues. V shed 7 bases and J 2 bases; nucleotides not matched to a gene: 3. This CDR3 reads CSGGLAGTYEQYF. The DNA for the CDR3 is TGCAGCGGAGGACTAGCGGGGACCTACGAGCAGTACTTC.

The chain couples TRBV27 to TRBJ2-7; 10 nucleotides match TRBD1. Germline trimming cut 5 bases from V and 6 bases from J; bases unmatched to any gene: 13. This CDR3 comprises 16 residues. Germline CDR1 MNHEY, CDR2 SMNVEV (reference sequence). The CDR3 protein is CASSARDRGLSVEQYF. The CDR3, as DNA: TGTGCCAGCAGTGCCCGGGACAGGGGATTGTCCGTCGAGCAGTACTTC.

In its sample, this clone was seen a few times. The chain has TRBV27 and TRBJ2-3; D call uncertain. CDR3 size: 14 residues. Germline assignment: CDR1 MNHEY and CDR2 SMNVEV (reference sequence). V lost 6 bases and J lost 1, with 11 bases in between. CDR3 region: CASSYSKGTDTQYF. As DNA, the CDR3 is TGTGCCAGCAGCTATTCTAAGGGCACAGATACGCAGTATTTT.

This clone occurred a few times. Written as DNA, the CDR3 is TGTGCCAGTAGTATTGGAGACAGATTATCACCCCTCCACTTT. Protein product: CASSIGDRLSPLHF. The chain couples TRBV19 to TRBJ1-6, with a tentative D call TRBD1 (5 bases). The CDR3 sequence is 14 residues long. The germline gives CDR1 LNHDA, CDR2 SQIVND (reference sequence). Between the trimmed V and J ends, which lost 3 bases and 10 bases, there was a span of 13 bases. Full variable domain (remainder filled in from reference TRBV19 and TRBJ1-6): DGGITQSPKYLFRKEGQNVTLSCEQNLNHDAMYWYRQDPGQGLRLIYYSQIVNDFQKGDIAEGYSVSREKKESFPLTVTSAQKNPTAFYLCASSIGDRLSPLHFGNGTRLTVT.

V is TRBV30 and J is TRBJ1-1; D is ambiguous. CDR3 size: 13 residues. Germline V gene data show CDR1 as GTSNPN and CDR2 as SVGIG (reference sequence). The V end lost 4 bases, the J end lost 5 bases, and 14 bases lay between the germline ends. CDR3 amino acids: CAWKVFGETEAFF. The CDR3 DNA reads as TGTGCCTGGAAGGTTTTTGGGGAAACTGAAGCTTTCTTT.

This clone has only a few counts. The chain recombines TRBV19 with TRBJ2-7; TRBD2 matches at 10 bases. V lost 10 bases to trimming and J lost 5 bases; unmatched junction nucleotides: 8. The CDR3 consists of 13 residues. Per germline, CDR1 LNHDA and CDR2 SQIVND (reference sequence). The CDR3 sequence: CATEREGDHEQYF. In nucleotides, the CDR3 is TGTGCCACCGAGCGGGAGGGGGATCACGAGCAGTACTTC.

The chain has TRBV5-1 and TRBJ2-5, with no clear D. Per germline, CDR1 SGHRS and CDR2 YFSETQ. Trimming stripped 6 bases from V and 5 bases from J, with 11 bases between. This CDR3 region has 12 residues. CDR3 DNA: TGCGCCAGCACCCTGGGTTGGGAGACCCAGTACTTC. Translation gives CASTLGWETQYF.

Comment on this clone: The sample carries other DNA sequences with the same CDR3. V is TRBV27 and J is TRBJ2-7; possibly TRBD2 for D (5 bases). With 3 bases removed from V and 2 bases from J, the gap between germline ends came to 11 bases. The germline V gene encodes CDR1 MNHEY and CDR2 SMNVEV (reference sequence). The CDR3 extends over 14 amino acids. DNA of the CDR3: TGTGCCAGCAGTTTTTCTCGGGGAACCTACGAGCAGTACTTC. Its translation: CASSFSRGTYEQYF.

The genes are TRBV9 and TRBJ2-7; 9 bases line up with TRBD1. V was clipped by 0 bases and J by 5 bases; unmatched bases: 6. The CDR3 covers 15 residues. The germline V gene has CDR1 SGDLS and CDR2 YYNGEE. In DNA, the CDR3 is TGTGCCAGCAGCGTAGGAGGGACAGGGTATGACGAGCAGTACTTC. This translates into CASSVGGTGYDEQYF.

CDR3 region: CASSQDLSSGNTIYF. In DNA form, the CDR3 reads TGCGCCAGCAGCCAAGATTTGAGCTCTGGAAACACCATATATTTT. The J gene is TRBJ1-3, the V gene TRBV4-1, with D unresolved. The V gene's germline CDR1 is MGHRA and CDR2 YSYEKL. V lost 0 bases and J 0 bases, leaving 6 bases between the germline ends. The CDR3 extends over 15 amino acids.

J is TRBJ2-7 and V is TRBV10-3; D unresolved. CDR1 is ENHRY, CDR2 SYGVKD, per germline. This CDR3 region has 12 residues. The germline V and J ends were trimmed by 3 bases and 2 bases, with 5 bases remaining between them. This chain's CDR3 is CAISDRTYEQYF. CDR3 DNA: TGTGCCATCAGTGACAGGACCTACGAGCAGTACTTC.

The chain links TRBV5-1 to TRBJ2-2; D gene uncertain. Trimming cost V 0 bases and J 4 bases, with 4 bases left between them. The CDR3 is 13 amino acids. The germline gives CDR1 SGHRS, CDR2 YFSETQ. The CDR3 spells CASSLDPTGELFF. The CDR3 DNA follows: TGCGCCAGCAGCTTGGACCCCACCGGGGAGCTGTTTTTT.

The J gene is TRBJ2-3, the V gene TRBV28, with D perhaps matching TRBD1 or TRBD2 (5 bases each). Trimming took off 5 bases at V and 8 bases at J, with 11 bases between the two ends. Germline values: CDR1 MDHEN, CDR2 SYDVKM. The CDR3 spans 12 residues. CDR3 sequence (DNA): TGTGCCAGCAGTCCAGGGAGCGGTACGCAGTATTTT. This encodes CASSPGSGTQYF.

The chain uses TRBV5-5 and TRBJ2-7; 8 positions match TRBD1. The CDR3 spans 15 residues. CDR1 and CDR2 from the germline V gene are SGHKS and YYEKEE (reference sequence). With V trimmed by 5 bases and J by 1 base, 8 bases remained unmatched. The CDR3 loop reads CASSSPGQVSYEQYF. The CDR3 coding sequence is TGTGCCAGCAGTTCTCCGGGACAGGTTTCCTACGAGCAGTACTTC.

The chain joins TRBV6-1 to TRBJ1-2; D gene uncertain. Trimming took off 3 bases at V and 4 bases at J, with 6 bases between the two ends. Germline loops: CDR1 MNHNS, CDR2 SASEGT. The CDR3 length is 12 residues. The DNA of the CDR3 is TGTGCCAGCAGTGACACCGTCTATGGCTACACCTTC. Translated: CASSDTVYGYTF.

J is TRBJ2-1 and V is TRBV29-1; 9 bases line up with TRBD2. The J segment lost 0 bases and the V segment lost 1 base, leaving 7 bases of the junction unmatched. Looked up from germline, CDR1 is SQVTM and CDR2 is ANQGSEA. The CDR3 extends over 17 amino acids. CDR3 coding DNA: TGCAGCGTTGAAGGTTGGGGGGGACTAGCCTCCTACAATGAGCAGTTCTTC. The encoded protein is CSVEGWGGLASYNEQFF.

To note about this clone: A read error may produce the germline difference seen at one junction end. The V and J genes are TRBV7-6 and TRBJ1-1, with 7 bases lining up with TRBD1. The CDR3 runs to 15 residues. CDR1 SGHVS and CDR2 FNYEAQ come from the germline V gene. CDR3 sequence: CASSQSAGGNAEAFF. CDR3 DNA: TGTGCCAGCAGCCAAAGCGCAGGGGGGAACGCTGAAGCTTTCTTT.

The V call is TRBV5-1, the J call TRBJ2-1; D gene uncertain. Germline CDR1 reads SGHRS; CDR2 reads YFSETQ. The V end was cut by 0 bases, the J end by 8 bases, with 15 bases between. The CDR3 spans 15 residues. This CDR3 reads CASSLELHSMDEQFF. As DNA, the CDR3 is TGCGCCAGCAGCTTGGAACTCCACTCTATGGATGAGCAGTTCTTC.

V and J are TRBV2 and TRBJ2-1; 11 bases fit TRBD2. Germline V gene lookup returns CDR1 SNHLY and CDR2 FYNNEI. This CDR3 spans 15 amino acids. V lost 3 bases, J lost 8 bases, and 6 bases stayed unmatched. CDR3 sequence reads: CASSDTSGSTYEQFF. CDR3 nucleotide sequence: TGTGCCAGCAGTGACACTAGCGGGAGTACCTATGAGCAGTTCTTC.

The chain combines TRBV7-6 with TRBJ2-7, with 7 bases that match TRBD2. V shed 1 base, J shed 6 bases, and the junction held 6 bases outside the gene matches. The CDR3 sequence is 14 residues long. The V gene's germline CDR1 is SGHVS and CDR2 FNYEAQ. The CDR3 region is CASSLEGPSGEQYF. CDR3 coding DNA: TGTGCCAGCAGCTTAGAGGGGCCTAGCGGCGAGCAGTACTTC.

The gene calls are TRBV4-1 and TRBJ2-7; TRBD2 matches 8 bases. Germline V gene sequence: CDR1 MGHRA, CDR2 YSYEKL. V lost 0 bases to trimming and J lost 4 bases; unmatched junction nucleotides: 5. This CDR3 has 15 amino acids. The CDR3 coding sequence is TGCGCCAGCAGCCAAGAACTAGCGGCCTCGTACGAGCAGTACTTC. This gives the protein CASSQELAASYEQYF.

The chain employs TRBV13 and TRBJ2-2; D uncertain. In germline, CDR1 is PRHDT, CDR2 FYEKMQ (reference sequence). The CDR3 extends over 15 amino acids. Trimming took off 1 base at V and 1 base at J, with 7 bases between the two ends. The CDR3 loop reads CASSLDYQNTGELFF. The CDR3 region has the DNA TGTGCCAGCAGCTTAGACTACCAGAACACCGGGGAGCTGTTTTTT.

V and J are TRBV5-4 and TRBJ2-7; TRBD2 agrees at 9 bases. This CDR3 is built from 17 residues. Trimming at V came to 0 bases and at J to 3 bases, leaving 10 bases not matched to a gene. Germline V gene sequence: CDR1 SGHNT, CDR2 YYREEE (reference sequence). The CDR3 DNA reads TGTGCCAGCAGCTTGGCCGGCGGGAGGGCCCCTGACTACGAGCAGTACTTC. Its translation is CASSLAGGRAPDYEQYF.

This clone has just one count. The same CDR3 also results from other DNA sequences found in this sample. The chain recombines TRBV5-1 with TRBJ2-7; no clear D. The germline CDR1 and CDR2 sequences are SGHRS and YFSETQ. V shed 0 bases and J shed 3 bases, with 7 bases lying between them. The CDR3 spans 13 residues. The DNA for the CDR3 is TGCGCCAGCAGCTTGGACCGGAGCTACGAGCAGTACTTC. It specifies CASSLDRSYEQYF.

The chain uses TRBV5-8 and TRBJ2-7, with 8 nucleotides matching TRBD1. The CDR3 extends over 14 amino acids. Germline V lookup: CDR1 SGHTS, CDR2 YDEGEE. J gave up 4 bases and V 6 bases, and 9 bases lay outside the gene matches. DNA for the CDR3: TGTGCCAGCACCCTGAGGACAGGGCGTTACGAGCAGTACTTC. Protein product: CASTLRTGRYEQYF.

The chain links TRBV2 to TRBJ2-7; D is possibly TRBD2 (6 bases). Germline V gene sequence: CDR1 SNHLY, CDR2 FYNNEI. The CDR3 loop spans 16 amino acids. Trimming shortened V by 6 bases and J by 4 bases, and 22 bases separated the two germline ends. CDR3 protein: CASSPLGAVGGYEQYF. For the CDR3, the DNA is TGTGCCAGCAGCCCCCTCGGGGCTGTGGGAGGATACGAGCAGTACTTC.